This entry features one T cell receptor beta chain sequence. What it binds is unknown. This entry comes from a study of OX40 agonist ivuxolimab in advanced cancers. Study background: Each dose-escalation patient presented with hepatocellular carcinoma, melanoma, renal cell or head and neck cancer. Aged about 20 to 85 with a mean of approximately 57 years, they were under 85% male. The study reported partial responses in three patients: one hepatocellular carcinoma, two cutaneous melanoma. Study-wide points: Expanded clones tended on average to be more numerous among CD8+ T cells than CD4+.

Profiling relied on immunoSEQ multiplex PCR, and the TCRdb table lists in-frame clones only, not all of them. The repertoire includes some 70,000 clones, roughly 87% of them detected once, and approximately 0.99% sits in the top ten. The CDR3 totals 14 residues. The V gene lost 3 bases and the J gene lost 1 base, with 9 bases spanning the gap. The germline CDR1 and CDR2 sequences are KGHSH and LQKENI. The receptor comes from an adult with an advanced solid tumor such as melanoma, head and neck, liver or kidney cancer. The chain has TRBV18 and TRBJ1-1, with D uncertain. The input for sequencing was CD4+ or CD8+ T cells sorted from blood, taken in a trial of the OX40 agonist ivuxolimab. CDR3 sequence reads: CASSPPAGNTEAFF. The CDR3 bases are TGTGCCAGCTCACCCCCGGCCGGGAACACTGAAGCTTTCTTT.